This T cell receptor (beta chain) derives from a study of blood T cell repertoires in COVID-19. The CDR3 is made up of 13 amino acids. Germline CDR1 reads MDHEN; CDR2 reads SYDVKM. V lost 6 bases to trimming and J lost 7 bases, with 12 bases between them. TCRdb's copy holds only in-frame clones and misses some; the assay was immunoSEQ multiplex PCR. This table holds 170,000 or so clones, over 90% found once. The rearrangement links TRBV28 to TRBJ1-4; D not certain. This receptor was taken from a man aged 50-59 years with acute or convalescent COVID-19. Material for sequencing was peripheral blood. The DNA for the CDR3 is TGTGCCAGCAGCCCCCAATACAGTGAAAAACTGTTTTTT. This gives the protein CASSPQYSEKLFF.